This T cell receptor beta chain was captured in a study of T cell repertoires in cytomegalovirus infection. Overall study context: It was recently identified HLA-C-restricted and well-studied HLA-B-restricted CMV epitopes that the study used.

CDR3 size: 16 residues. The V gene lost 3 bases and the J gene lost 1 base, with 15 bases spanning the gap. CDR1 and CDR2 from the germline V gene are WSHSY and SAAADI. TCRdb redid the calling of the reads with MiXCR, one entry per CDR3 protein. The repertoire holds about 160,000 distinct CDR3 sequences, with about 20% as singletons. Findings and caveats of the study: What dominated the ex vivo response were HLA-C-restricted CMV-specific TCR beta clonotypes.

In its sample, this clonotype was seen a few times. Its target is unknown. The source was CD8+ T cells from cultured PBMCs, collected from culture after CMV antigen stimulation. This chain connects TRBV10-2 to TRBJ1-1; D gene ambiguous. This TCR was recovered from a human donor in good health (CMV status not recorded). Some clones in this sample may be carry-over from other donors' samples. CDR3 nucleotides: TGCGCCAGCAGTGACCCGCCTTCTATACGGAACACTGAAGCTTTCTTT. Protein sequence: CASSDPPSIRNTEAFF.